The rows below give T cell receptor beta chains drawn from one sample of a study of identical twins. One entry per CDR3 protein results from TCRdb running MiXCR on the 5' RACE reads. The sample includes 300,000 to 400,000 distinct CDR3 sequences, more than 9% of them seen just once. This sample was shared with a second study, whose subject was yellow fever vaccine responses in identical twins.

Sample: CD8+ T cells sorted from blood. The receptors derive from a woman younger than 35 in good health. The conserved cysteine and the conserved F or W are not part of the CDR3 here. Fields, in order: D gene, clone size, V gene, J gene, CDR3 protein. The D gene is left open where the match is weak. Clone sizes are given selectively: once, few, many, or a class where the clone is expanded.

>.|many|TRBV6-1|TRBJ2-1
ASSPEAGSAYNEQF
>.|few|TRBV4-2|TRBJ2-7
ASSQGGDYEQY
>.|.|TRBV11-1|TRBJ2-5
ASNAWGQETQY
>.|few|TRBV9|TRBJ2-7
ASSPRQSSYEQY
>.|.|TRBV11-2|TRBJ2-2
ASSLGRLGTGELF
>.|.|TRBV15|TRBJ2-1
ATSDATTNEQF
>.|few|TRBV27|TRBJ2-6
ASSLGGQRSFSGANVLT
>TRBD1|few|TRBV11-1|TRBJ2-1
ASSSHPSRGRASYNEQF
>TRBD2|many|TRBV7-3|TRBJ2-5
ASSPGLEETQY
>.|few|TRBV12-3/TRBV12-4|TRBJ1-4
ASRAGEDNEKLF
>.|few|TRBV5-5|TRBJ1-1
ASSFLVVVDTEAF
>TRBD2|.|TRBV2|TRBJ2-3
ASSGALSGVSTDTQY
>.|many|TRBV29-1|TRBJ2-1
SVDLEGPYNEQF
>.|many|TRBV20-1|TRBJ1-2
SAYGYT
>.|few|TRBV12-3/TRBV12-4|TRBJ2-3
ASGRGRDAQY
>TRBD1|few|TRBV19|TRBJ2-1
ASSSGTGGTYEQF